This is a list of T cell receptor beta chains from one sample in a study of cytomegalovirus exposure and HLA in healthy donors. Here immunoSEQ multiplex PCR was the method, and the copy in TCRdb shows in-frame clones only, minus some. The top ten clones hold roughly 5.9% of a sample with about 110,000 clones, about 78% of them seen once. The sequenced sample consisted of PBMCs. Receptors were obtained from a woman in her 30s in good health and CMV-seropositive. The CDR3 runs from the conserved cysteine through the conserved F or W. Each record gives: J gene, clone size, D gene, V gene, CDR3 DNA, CDR3 protein. A D gene is named only where the DNA matches it firmly. A clone size is listed for some rows: how often the clone was seen (once, few, many), or a class if it is expanded.

J gene: TRBJ1-5
clone size: -
D gene: -
V gene: TRBV29-1
CDR3 DNA: TGCAGCGTTGAAGACCCGCAGGGGTTCGTCCGGTATTTCGTCAATCAGCCCCAGCATTTT
CDR3 protein: CSVEDPQGFVRYFVNQPQHF

J gene: TRBJ2-5
clone size: -
D gene: -
V gene: TRBV25-1
CDR3 DNA: TGTGCCAGCAGTGATCTTACGGAGAACCAAGAGACCCAGTACTTC
CDR3 protein: CASSDLTENQETQYF

J gene: TRBJ1-1
clone size: -
D gene: -
V gene: TRBV7-9
CDR3 DNA: TGTGCCCGCGCGAGGGTGATGAACACTGAAGCTTTCTTT
CDR3 protein: CARARVMNTEAFF

J gene: TRBJ1-3
clone size: -
D gene: TRBD1
V gene: TRBV2
CDR3 DNA: TGTGCCAGCAGGGACAGGGGCGCTACAGGAAACACCATATATTTT
CDR3 protein: CASRDRGATGNTIYF

J gene: TRBJ1-1
clone size: -
D gene: TRBD1
V gene: TRBV6-5
CDR3 DNA: TGTGCCAGCAGTTATAACCCTCAGGGGGTCGGACCTGTAGTCGTCTTT
CDR3 protein: CASSYNPQGVGPVVVF

J gene: TRBJ1-1
clone size: few
D gene: -
V gene: TRBV7-9
CDR3 DNA: TGTGCCAGCAGCTCGTCGTTGAACACTGAAGCTTTCTTT
CDR3 protein: CASSSSLNTEAFF

J gene: TRBJ2-3
clone size: -
D gene: TRBD1
V gene: TRBV18
CDR3 DNA: TGTGCCAGCTCACCAACACCGGGACAGGGAAGTTGGGACACAGATACGCAGTATTTT
CDR3 protein: CASSPTPGQGSWDTDTQYF

J gene: TRBJ1-5
clone size: -
D gene: -
V gene: TRBV19
CDR3 DNA: TGTGCCAGTAGTACCTACCGACACGGCAATCAGCCCCAGCATTTT
CDR3 protein: CASSTYRHGNQPQHF

J gene: TRBJ1-5
clone size: -
D gene: TRBD1
V gene: TRBV5-6
CDR3 DNA: TGTGCCAGCAGCCTTACAGGGGACCAGCCCCAGCATTTT
CDR3 protein: CASSLTGDQPQHF

J gene: TRBJ2-2
clone size: -
D gene: -
V gene: TRBV2
CDR3 DNA: TGTGCCAGCAATAAGGGGGCCGGGGAGCTGTTTTTT
CDR3 protein: CASNKGAGELFF

J gene: TRBJ1-1
clone size: -
D gene: -
V gene: TRBV29-1
CDR3 DNA: TGCAGCGTTGATGACGGAGTCACTGAAGCTTTCTTT
CDR3 protein: CSVDDGVTEAFF

J gene: TRBJ1-2
clone size: -
D gene: -
V gene: TRBV7-2
CDR3 DNA: TGTGCCAGCAGCTTAGCGCTCAGGCAGAACTATGGCTACACCTTC
CDR3 protein: CASSLALRQNYGYTF

J gene: TRBJ2-7
clone size: -
D gene: TRBD2
V gene: TRBV6-5
CDR3 DNA: TGTGCCAGCAGTCGGACTAGCGGAGGTTCGGAGCAGTACTTC
CDR3 protein: CASSRTSGGSEQYF

J gene: TRBJ2-7
clone size: -
D gene: -
V gene: TRBV7-9
CDR3 DNA: TGTGCCAGCAGCCGGGGGGCTACTAACGAGCAGTACTTC
CDR3 protein: CASSRGATNEQYF

J gene: TRBJ2-5
clone size: -
D gene: -
V gene: TRBV29-1
CDR3 DNA: TGCAGCGTTGATGAAGGGTTGCGGGGGACCCAGTACTTC
CDR3 protein: CSVDEGLRGTQYF

J gene: TRBJ2-7
clone size: -
D gene: TRBD1
V gene: TRBV7-9
CDR3 DNA: TGTGCCAGCAGCGACAGGGGAGGACCGAAAAACTACGAGCAGTACTTC
CDR3 protein: CASSDRGGPKNYEQYF

J gene: TRBJ1-2
clone size: -
D gene: -
V gene: TRBV7-6
CDR3 DNA: TGTGCCAGCAGTAACAGGGATGGCTACACCTTC
CDR3 protein: CASSNRDGYTF

J gene: TRBJ2-3
clone size: -
D gene: TRBD2
V gene: TRBV6-5
CDR3 DNA: TGTGCCAGCAGTTATAGCGGGAAAGATACGCAGTATTTT
CDR3 protein: CASSYSGKDTQYF

J gene: TRBJ1-1
clone size: -
D gene: -
V gene: TRBV28
CDR3 DNA: TGTGCCAGCAGTCCGGGAGGGGGGGGGTCTCACGCGGAAGCTTTCTTT
CDR3 protein: CASSPGGGGSHAEAFF

J gene: TRBJ2-2
clone size: -
D gene: TRBD1
V gene: TRBV11-2
CDR3 DNA: TGTGCCAGCAGCAGCCTGGGACAGGGGTCCGGGGAGCTGTTTTTT
CDR3 protein: CASSSLGQGSGELFF

J gene: TRBJ1-2
clone size: -
D gene: TRBD1
V gene: TRBV11-2
CDR3 DNA: TGTGCCAGCAGGGAGGGACAGAACTATGGCTACACCTTC
CDR3 protein: CASREGQNYGYTF

J gene: TRBJ1-1
clone size: -
D gene: TRBD1
V gene: TRBV6-5
CDR3 DNA: TGTGCCAGCAGTCAGGGGGAGAACACTGAAGCTTTCTTT
CDR3 protein: CASSQGENTEAFF

J gene: TRBJ1-5
clone size: few
D gene: -
V gene: TRBV25-1
CDR3 DNA: TGTGCCAGCAGTGAAGGGTCCGGACAGAATCAGCCCCAGCATTTT
CDR3 protein: CASSEGSGQNQPQHF

J gene: TRBJ2-3
clone size: -
D gene: TRBD2
V gene: TRBV5-1
CDR3 DNA: TGCGCCAGCAGCTTGGCGGCTAGCGGGTATAGCACAGATACGCAGTATTTT
CDR3 protein: CASSLAASGYSTDTQYF

J gene: TRBJ2-3
clone size: few
D gene: -
V gene: TRBV5-6
CDR3 DNA: TGTGCCAGCAGCTTGTTTTCTAGCGCGAGCACAGATACGCAGTATTTT
CDR3 protein: CASSLFSSASTDTQYF

J gene: TRBJ1-5
clone size: -
D gene: TRBD1
V gene: TRBV4-1
CDR3 DNA: TGCGCCAGCAGCCAAAGGGACAGGGAGCCCAATCAGCCCCAGCATTTT
CDR3 protein: CASSQRDREPNQPQHF

J gene: TRBJ2-1
clone size: -
D gene: TRBD2
V gene: TRBV19
CDR3 DNA: TGTGCCAGTAGTATAGGCGGGAGGTCGTACAATGAGCAGTTCTTC
CDR3 protein: CASSIGGRSYNEQFF

J gene: TRBJ1-2
clone size: -
D gene: -
V gene: TRBV27
CDR3 DNA: TGTGCCAGCAGTCCTATAGACAGGCCCCTCTATGGCTACACCTTC
CDR3 protein: CASSPIDRPLYGYTF

J gene: TRBJ1-1
clone size: -
D gene: -
V gene: TRBV30
CDR3 DNA: TGTGCCTGGAGTATGGCAAACACTGAAGCTTTCTTT
CDR3 protein: CAWSMANTEAFF

J gene: TRBJ1-2
clone size: -
D gene: -
V gene: TRBV11-3
CDR3 DNA: TGTGCCAGCAGCTTAGCCGGAGGCTCTAACTATGGCTACACCTTC
CDR3 protein: CASSLAGGSNYGYTF